This T cell receptor (beta chain) was captured in a study of blood T cell repertoires in COVID-19. Study-level background: Material from acute and convalescent COVID-19 was sourced from the United States, Italy and Spain. Sources were T cells, B-cell-depleted T cells, or PBMCs; the material itself was cDNA or gDNA.

As handled by the study authors: Estimated nucleated cell counts came from reference gene primer amplification. This table comes from immunoSEQ multiplex PCR, and its TCRdb copy is limited to in-frame clones, with some not included. From that table come the V and J calls and clone size; the DNA was used to work out D and trimming. This sample has about 150,000 clones, with 85% to 90% found just once. CDR3 length: 15 amino acids. V shed 5 bases, J shed 6 bases, and the junction held 7 bases outside the gene matches. Germline V CDR1 and CDR2: LNHDA, SQIVND (reference sequence). Seattle's enrolled individuals joined amid active infection and were then monitored longitudinally.

This chain connects TRBV19 to TRBJ2-1; TRBD2 matches 10 bases. Sequences were obtained from peripheral blood. The clonotype comes from a man between 18 and 29 years old with COVID-19, enrolled during active disease. The CDR3 DNA follows: TGTGCCAGTAGTGTCACTAGCGGGAACTTCAATGAGCAGTTCTTC. Its protein product is CASSVTSGNFNEQFF.